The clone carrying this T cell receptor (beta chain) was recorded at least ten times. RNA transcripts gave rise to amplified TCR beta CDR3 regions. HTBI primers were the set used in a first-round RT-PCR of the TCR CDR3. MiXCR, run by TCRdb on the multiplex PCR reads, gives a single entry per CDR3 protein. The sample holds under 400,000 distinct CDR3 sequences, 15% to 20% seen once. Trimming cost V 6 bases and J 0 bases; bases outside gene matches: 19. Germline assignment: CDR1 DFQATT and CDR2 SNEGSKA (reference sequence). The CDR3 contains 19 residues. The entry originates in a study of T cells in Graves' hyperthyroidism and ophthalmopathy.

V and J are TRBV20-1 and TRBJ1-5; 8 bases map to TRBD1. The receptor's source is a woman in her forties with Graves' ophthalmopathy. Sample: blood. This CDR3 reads CSAVLKEDRVTYSNQPQHF. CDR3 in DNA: TGCAGTGCCGTACTGAAAGAGGACAGGGTCACTTATAGCAATCAGCCCCAGCATTTT.